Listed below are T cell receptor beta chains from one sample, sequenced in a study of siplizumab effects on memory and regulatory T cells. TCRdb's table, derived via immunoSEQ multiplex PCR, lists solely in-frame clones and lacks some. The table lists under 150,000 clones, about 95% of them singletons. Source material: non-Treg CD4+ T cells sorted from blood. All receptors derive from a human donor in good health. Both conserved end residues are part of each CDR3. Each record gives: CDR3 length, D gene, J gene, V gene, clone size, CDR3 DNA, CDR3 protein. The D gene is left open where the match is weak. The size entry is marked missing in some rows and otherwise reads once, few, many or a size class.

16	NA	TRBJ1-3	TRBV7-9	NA	TGTGCCAGCAGCTCCATTAAAACCCTGCCCGGAAACACCATATATTTT	CASSSIKTLPGNTIYF
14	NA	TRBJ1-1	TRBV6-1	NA	TGTGCCAGCAGTGAATCCCCAGGGACCACTGAAGCTTTCTTT	CASSESPGTTEAFF
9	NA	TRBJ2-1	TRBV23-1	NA	TGCGCGATTTACCATGAGCAGTTCTTC	CAIYHEQFF
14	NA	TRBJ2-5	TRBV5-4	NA	TGTGCCAGCAGCCGGGACCAATCCCACGAGACCCAGTACTTC	CASSRDQSHETQYF
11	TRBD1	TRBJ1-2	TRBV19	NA	TGTGCCAGCACAGGGGCTCGAGGCTACACCTTC	CASTGARGYTF
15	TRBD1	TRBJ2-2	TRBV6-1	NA	TGTGCCAGCACTAGACAGGGGGCAATAACCGGGGAGCTGTTTTTT	CASTRQGAITGELFF
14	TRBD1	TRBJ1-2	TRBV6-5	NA	TGTGCCAGCAGTCTTAGACAGGGGGGCTATGGCTACACCTTC	CASSLRQGGYGYTF
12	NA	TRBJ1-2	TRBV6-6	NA	TGTGCCAGCAGTTACTCGGCCGGTCGCTACACCTTC	CASSYSAGRYTF
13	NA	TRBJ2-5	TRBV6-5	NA	TGTGCCAGCAGTTACATTGCTACGGAGACCCAGTACTTC	CASSYIATETQYF
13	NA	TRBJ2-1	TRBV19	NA	TGTGCCAGTAGTATAGAGGAGGGGGGCCGACGGTTCTTC	CASSIEEGGRRFF
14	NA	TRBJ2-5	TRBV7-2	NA	TGTGCCAGCAGCCCTCTCGGCGGAACAAAGACCCAGTACTTC	CASSPLGGTKTQYF
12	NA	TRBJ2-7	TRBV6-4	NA	TGTGCCAGCAGTGACGTTCAGACCGAGCAGTACTTC	CASSDVQTEQYF
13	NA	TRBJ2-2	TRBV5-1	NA	TGCGTCAGCCGGGAGCCCAACACCGGGGAGCTGTTTTTT	CVSREPNTGELFF
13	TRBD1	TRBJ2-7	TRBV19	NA	TGTGCCAGTAGCGAGGACAGGGAAATGAAGCAGTACTTC	CASSEDREMKQYF
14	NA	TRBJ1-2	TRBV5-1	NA	TGCGCCAGCGCCCCAGGGATCTCTAACTATGGCTACACCTTC	CASAPGISNYGYTF
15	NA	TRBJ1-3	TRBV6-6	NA	TGTGCCAGCAGTACGGGGGGTTATACTGGAAACACCATATATTTT	CASSTGGYTGNTIYF
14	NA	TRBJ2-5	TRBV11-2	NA	TGTGCCAGCAGCTTAGATGTTGGGGGGGAGACCCAGTACTTC	CASSLDVGGETQYF
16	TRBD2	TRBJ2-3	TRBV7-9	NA	TGTGCCAGCAGCTTCGGTCTAGCGGAGAACACAGATACGCAGTATTTT	CASSFGLAENTDTQYF
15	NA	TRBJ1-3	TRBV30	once	TGTGCCTGGAGTGTACTTAGGGGCTCTGGAAACACCATATATTTT	CAWSVLRGSGNTIYF
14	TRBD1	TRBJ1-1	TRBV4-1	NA	TGCGCCAGCAGCCAGAGGACAGGTGGGACTGAAGCTTTCTTT	CASSQRTGGTEAFF
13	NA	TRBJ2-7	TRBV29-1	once	TGCAGCGTTGTAACCCGGCCTTCCTACGAGCAGTACTTC	CSVVTRPSYEQYF
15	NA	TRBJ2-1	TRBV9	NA	TGTGCCAGCAGCCCTCTAGGGTCTCTCTACAATGAGCAGTTCTTC	CASSPLGSLYNEQFF
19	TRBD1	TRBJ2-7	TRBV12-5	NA	TGTGCTAGTGGTTTGGTACGGGACAGGGCGACCCGTCCCATCTACGAGCAGTACTTC	CASGLVRDRATRPIYEQYF
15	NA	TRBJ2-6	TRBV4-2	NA	TGTGCCAGCAGCCAAGGCAGGCCTGGGGCCAACGTCCTGACTTTC	CASSQGRPGANVLTF
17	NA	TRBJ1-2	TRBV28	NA	TGTGCCAGCAGTTTACCCGAACTGGGAGGCACGGGGAACGGCTACACCTTC	CASSLPELGGTGNGYTF
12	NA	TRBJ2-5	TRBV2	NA	TGTGCCAGCAGGGGGGACGGTGAGACCCAGTACTTC	CASRGDGETQYF
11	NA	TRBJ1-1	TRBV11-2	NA	TGTGCCAGCAGCCCCCACCCTGAAGCTTTCTTT	CASSPHPEAFF
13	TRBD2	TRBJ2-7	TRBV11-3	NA	TGTGCCAGCAGCCAGCGGGAGAACTACGAGCAGTACTTC	CASSQRENYEQYF
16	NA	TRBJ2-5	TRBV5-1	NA	TGCGCCAGCAGCTTGGTAGGGACACAGTACCAAGAGACCCAGTACTTC	CASSLVGTQYQETQYF
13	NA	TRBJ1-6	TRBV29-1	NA	TGCAGCGTACGACAGAACGTAGATTCACCCCTCCACTTT	CSVRQNVDSPLHF
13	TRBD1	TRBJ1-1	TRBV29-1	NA	TGCAGCGTTCACGGACAGGGAAGAAGTGAAGCTTTCTTT	CSVHGQGRSEAFF
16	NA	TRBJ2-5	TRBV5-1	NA	TGCGCCAGCAGCCCACCGGAGTGGGGGATCCAAGAGACCCAGTACTTC	CASSPPEWGIQETQYF
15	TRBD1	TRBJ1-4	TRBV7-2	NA	TGTGCCAGCAAAAAAGCGGGGACAGAGGGTGAAAAACTGTTTTTT	CASKKAGTEGEKLFF
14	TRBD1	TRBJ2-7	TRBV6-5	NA	TGTGCCAGCAGTTACGCGGACAGGGGCTACGAGCAGTACTTC	CASSYADRGYEQYF
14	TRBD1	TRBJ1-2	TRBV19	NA	TGTGCCAGTAGTCCGAATCCCGGGACAGCTTTCTACACCTTC	CASSPNPGTAFYTF
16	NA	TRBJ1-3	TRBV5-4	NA	TGTGCCAGCAGCTTAATACCAGGTAGCTCTGGAAACACCATATATTTT	CASSLIPGSSGNTIYF
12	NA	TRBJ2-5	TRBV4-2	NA	TGTGCCAGCAGCCAAGATCGGGAGACCCAGTACTTC	CASSQDRETQYF
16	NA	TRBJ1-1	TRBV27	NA	TGTGCCAGCAGGCCCGGGGGGCGGGGTGTGAGCACTGAAGCTTTCTTT	CASRPGGRGVSTEAFF
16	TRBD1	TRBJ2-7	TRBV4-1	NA	TGCGCCAGCAGCCAAGGAAGGGGGACAGGGAGGAACGAGCAGTACTTC	CASSQGRGTGRNEQYF
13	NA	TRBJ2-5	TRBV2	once	TGTGCCAGCAGATTGGACAACCAAGAGACCCAGTACTTC	CASRLDNQETQYF
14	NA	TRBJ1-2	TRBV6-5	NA	TGTGCCAGCACCCCGGACAGCGCTAACTATGGCTACACCTTC	CASTPDSANYGYTF
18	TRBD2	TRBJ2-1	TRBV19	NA	TGTGCCAGTAGAAGGGCTCTAGCGGATAAGAGCTCCTACAATGAGCAGTTCTTC	CASRRALADKSSYNEQFF
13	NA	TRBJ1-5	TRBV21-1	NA	TGTGCCAGCAGCAAGGATGTGAGCCAGCCCCAGCATTTT	CASSKDVSQPQHF
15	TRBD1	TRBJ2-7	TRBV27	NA	TGTGCCAGCAGTTCCTCTGACAGGGGTTCCTACGAGCAGTACTTC	CASSSSDRGSYEQYF
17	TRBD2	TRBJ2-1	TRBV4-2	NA	TGTGCCAGCAGCCGGCAACTAGCGGGAAGCTCCTACAATGAGCAGTTCTTC	CASSRQLAGSSYNEQFF
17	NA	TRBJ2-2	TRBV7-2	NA	TGTGCCAGCAGCTTAGGATTCGACAGTCTGGGCACCGGGGAGCTGTTTTTT	CASSLGFDSLGTGELFF
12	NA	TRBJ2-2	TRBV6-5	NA	TGTGCCAGCAGTGTCGGGCCCGGGGAGCTGTTTTTT	CASSVGPGELFF
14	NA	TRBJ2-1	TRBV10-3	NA	TGTGCCATCAGTGAGCGCTACCTCGAAGATGAGCAGTTCTTC	CAISERYLEDEQFF
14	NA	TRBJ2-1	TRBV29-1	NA	TGCAGCGTCGGCACAGGGTCACCTTACAATGAGCAGTTCTTC	CSVGTGSPYNEQFF
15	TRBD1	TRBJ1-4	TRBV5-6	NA	TGTGCCAGCAGCATGACAGGGGGCGAGGGTGAAAAACTGTTTTTT	CASSMTGGEGEKLFF
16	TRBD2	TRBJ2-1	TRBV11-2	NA	TGTGCCAGCAGCGACCGGTCAAGCGGGGGGGCGAATGAGCAGTTCTTC	CASSDRSSGGANEQFF
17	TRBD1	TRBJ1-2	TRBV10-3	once	TGTGCCATTCCATCGGGGACAGGGCTAGTCCTTAACTATGGCTACACCTTC	CAIPSGTGLVLNYGYTF
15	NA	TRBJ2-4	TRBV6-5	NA	TGTGCCAGCAGTTTTCGGGGTCCTGGCAAAAACATTCAGTACTTC	CASSFRGPGKNIQYF
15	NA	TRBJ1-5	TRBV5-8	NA	TGTGCCAGCAGCTTTGAGGTTCCGAGGAAGCAGCCCCAGCATTTT	CASSFEVPRKQPQHF
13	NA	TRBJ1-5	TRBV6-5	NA	TGTGCCAGCAGTTACAGGAACAATCAGCCCCAGCATTTT	CASSYRNNQPQHF
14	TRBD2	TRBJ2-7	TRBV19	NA	TGTGCCAGTAGTAATGAGCGGGGCTTCTACGAGCAGTACTTC	CASSNERGFYEQYF
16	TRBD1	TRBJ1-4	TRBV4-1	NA	TGCGCCAGCAGCCAACACGTCAGACAGGGTGAAGAAAAACTGTTTTTT	CASSQHVRQGEEKLFF